This T cell receptor beta chain was captured by sequencing in a study of blood T cell repertoires in COVID-19. Across the whole study: Material from acute and convalescent COVID-19 was sourced from the United States, Italy and Spain.

Per the study methods: Researchers report that nucleated cell counts were estimated from reference gene primer amplification. Profiled with immunoSEQ multiplex PCR; TCRdb holds only in-frame clones, not every one. V and J calls and clone size are copied from that table; D and trimming were computed from the DNA. The sample carries about 140,000 clones, 88% recorded once. The CDR3 has 14 amino acids. Germline V gene lookup returns CDR1 SEHNR and CDR2 FQNEAQ (reference sequence). V was pared by 5 bases and J by 3 bases, with 5 bases of the junction left unmatched. The sequencing sample was made of peripheral blood. This chain joins TRBV7-9 and TRBJ2-3; TRBD2 matches at 7 bases. This receptor was taken from a man aged 55 to 70 with active or convalescent COVID-19. The CDR3 DNA sequence: TGTGCCAGCAGCCGCGGGAGCTCTACAGATACGCAGTATTTT. Its translation is CASSRGSSTDTQYF.